This passage covers 26 T cell receptor beta chains from one sample sequenced in a study of shared clonotypes between healthy human individuals. The repertoire was sequenced with immunoSEQ multiplex PCR; TCRdb's copy has only in-frame clones and lacks some. This sample has roughly 2.5 million clones, with about 92% found just once. Sequencing used naive CD4+ T cells sorted from blood. Subset specified: CD45RA+ positively selected. These receptors were collected from a man younger than 35 in good health.

This clone was found a few times. The chain is built from TRBV2 and TRBJ1-1, with 10 bases matching TRBD1. The CDR3 loop spans 14 amino acids. V shed 4 bases, J shed 3 bases, and the junction held 2 bases outside the gene matches. Germline V gives CDR1 SNHLY, CDR2 FYNNEI. CDR3 loop: CASSVGQGYTEAFF. Here the CDR3 DNA reads TGTGCCAGCAGTGTGGGACAGGGGTACACTGAAGCTTTCTTT.

The CDR3 is CASSVVGAVSTEAFF. The CDR3 DNA follows: TGTGCCAGCAGCGTAGTAGGGGCGGTGAGCACTGAAGCTTTCTTT. The rearrangement links TRBV9 to TRBJ1-1, with D maybe TRBD1 (5 bases). The CDR3 has 15 residues. The germline V gene has CDR1 SGDLS and CDR2 YYNGEE. V lost 0 bases and J 4 bases, leaving 13 bases between the germline ends. The full variable domain, its missing parts supplied by reference TRBV9 and TRBJ1-1, is DSGVTQTPKHLITATGQRVTLRCSPRSGDLSVYWYQQSLDQGLQFLIQYYNGEERAKGNILERFSAQQFPDLHSELNLSSLELGDSALYFCASSVVGAVSTEAFFGQGTRLTVV.

The chain employs TRBV7-9 and TRBJ1-4; no reliable D call. V was trimmed by 5 bases and J by 6 bases, leaving 13 bases between them. This CDR3 is 14 amino acids long. Germline assignment: CDR1 SEHNR and CDR2 FQNEAQ (reference sequence). The CDR3 sequence is CASSRRGTDEKLFF. CDR3 bases: TGTGCCAGCAGCCGACGGGGAACGGATGAAAAACTGTTTTTT.

The chain links TRBV2 to TRBJ1-3; D remains unclear. Germline V gene data show CDR1 as SNHLY and CDR2 as FYNNEI. The ends were cut back, 5 bases at V and 4 bases at J, with 15 bases in the middle. This CDR3 comprises 15 residues. CDR3 sequence reads: CASSRDLETGNTIYF. The CDR3 coding sequence is TGTGCCAGCAGTCGCGATCTCGAGACGGGAAACACCATATATTTT. The full variable domain, with the rest looked up from reference TRBV2 and TRBJ1-3, is EPEVTQTPSHQVTQMGQEVILRCVPISNHLYFYWYRQILGQKVEFLVSFYNNEISEKSEIFDDQFSVERPDGSNFTLKIRSTKLEDSAMYFCASSRDLETGNTIYFGEGSWLTVV.

V is TRBV7-9 and J is TRBJ2-1; no firm D call. Per the germline V gene, CDR1 is SEHNR and CDR2 is FQNEAQ (reference sequence). Trimming removed 7 bases from V and 5 bases from J, with 21 bases in between. CDR3 length: 16 residues. The CDR3 DNA sequence: TGTGCCAGCACCCGACTCGGAAAGGGCGGAAACAATGAGCAGTTCTTC. Amino acids: CASTRLGKGGNNEQFF.

The CDR3 nucleotides read TGTGCCAGCTCACCCCTTATAGGAAACACCGGGGAGCTGTTTTTT. Its translation is CASSPLIGNTGELFF. The genes are TRBV18 and TRBJ2-2; no firm D call. CDR1 is KGHSH and CDR2 is LQKENI in the germline V gene. Trimming cost V 3 bases and J 2 bases, with 10 bases left between them. CDR3 length: 15 residues.

As for this clone: Other nucleotide sequences in the sample specify the same CDR3. V gene TRBV30 combines with J gene TRBJ1-5; D is perhaps TRBD1 (5 bases). V lost 0 bases, J lost 0 bases, and 9 bases lay in between. Germline V gene sequence: CDR1 GTSNPN, CDR2 SVGIG (reference sequence). This CDR3 spans 15 amino acids. CDR3 sequence (DNA): TGTGCCTGGAGTGTGGGGGGGTCTAGCAATCAGCCCCAGCATTTT. As protein: CAWSVGGSSNQPQHF. The full variable domain, with the rest looked up from reference TRBV30 and TRBJ1-5, is SQTIHQWPATLVQPVGSPLSLECTVEGTSNPNLYWYRQAAGRGLQLLFYSVGIGQISSEVPQNLSASRPQDRQFILSSKKLLLSDSGFYLCAWSVGGSSNQPQHFGDGTRLSIL.

V and J are TRBV7-8 and TRBJ2-1; D is possibly TRBD1 (5 bases). There are 13 residues in the CDR3. Looked up from germline, CDR1 is SGHVS and CDR2 is FQNEAQ. The V end was cut by 5 bases, the J end by 12 bases, with 17 bases between. The DNA for the CDR3 is TGTGCCAGCAGCCCAAGCTTAGGGGATGGGCAGTTCTTC. It is translated as CASSPSLGDGQFF.

This chain connects TRBV11-2 to TRBJ2-7; D is undetermined. CDR3 size: 14 residues. Per germline, CDR1 SGHAT and CDR2 FQNNGV. Trimming took off 4 bases at V and 3 bases at J, with 13 bases between the two ends. The CDR3 DNA sequence: TGTGCCAGCAGCTCCCCCCGGAGAAACTACGAGCAGTACTTC. It is translated as CASSSPRRNYEQYF.

This clone was observed a handful of times. In DNA form, the CDR3 reads TGTGCCAGCAGCTTGGCCAGCGGGGGGGCTGATACGCAGTATTTT. This codes for CASSLASGGADTQYF. The chain employs TRBV7-6 and TRBJ2-3; 10 positions agree with TRBD2. Germline V gene lookup returns CDR1 SGHVS and CDR2 FNYEAQ. The CDR3 is 15 residues long. V lost 3 bases, J lost 6 bases, and 6 bases stayed unmatched.

The chain has TRBV14 and TRBJ1-2, with D perhaps matching TRBD1 (6 bases). The V end was cut by 0 bases, the J end by 7 bases, with 15 bases between. This CDR3 comprises 15 residues. Looked up from germline, CDR1 is SGHDN and CDR2 is FVKESK. The CDR3 DNA reads TGTGCCAGCAGCCAAGATGTAGGGGGACGTTTTGGCTACACCTTC. Its translation: CASSQDVGGRFGYTF. Drawing the rest from reference TRBV14 and TRBJ1-2, the complete variable domain is EAGVTQFPSHSVIEKGQTVTLRCDPISGHDNLYWYRRVMGKEIKFLLHFVKESKQDESGMPNNRFLAERTGGTYSTLKVQPAELEDSGVYFCASSQDVGGRFGYTFGSGTRLTVV.

The chain uses TRBV7-2 and TRBJ2-7; D tentatively fits TRBD1 or TRBD2 (6 bases each). Germline assignment: CDR1 SGHTA and CDR2 FQGNSA. Trimming took off 1 base at V and 0 bases at J, with 10 bases between the two ends. The CDR3 extends over 15 amino acids. The CDR3 sequence is CASSLEGGNSYEQYF. The CDR3 DNA reads TGTGCCAGCAGCTTAGAAGGGGGGAACTCCTACGAGCAGTACTTC.

The CDR3 protein is CASSVGVAKETQYF. The CDR3 DNA reads as TGTGCCAGCAGCGTAGGCGTCGCTAAAGAGACCCAGTACTTC. The chain joins TRBV9 to TRBJ2-5; no clear D gene. Trimming pared 0 bases from V and 3 bases from J, leaving 9 bases between. In germline, CDR1 is SGDLS, CDR2 YYNGEE. There are 14 residues in the CDR3. The complete variable domain, with remaining parts taken from reference TRBV9 and TRBJ2-5, reads DSGVTQTPKHLITATGQRVTLRCSPRSGDLSVYWYQQSLDQGLQFLIQYYNGEERAKGNILERFSAQQFPDLHSELNLSSLELGDSALYFCASSVGVAKETQYFGPGTRLLVL.

The rearrangement joins TRBV18 to TRBJ2-2; no reliable D call. Trimming removed 5 bases from V and 0 bases from J, with 10 bases in between. The CDR3 is made up of 15 amino acids. Germline-derived CDR1 and CDR2 are KGHSH and LQKENI. CDR3 amino acids: CASSEDLTNTGELFF. CDR3 bases: TGTGCCAGCTCAGAGGACCTCACGAACACCGGGGAGCTGTTTTTT.

In regard to this clone: Other DNA sequences in the same sample also yield this CDR3. The chain carries TRBV29-1 and TRBJ2-1; no reliable D call. CDR3 length: 10 amino acids. Germline V gives CDR1 SQVTM, CDR2 ANQGSEA. Trimming left V 6 bases short and J 5 bases short, with 5 bases between. The CDR3 loop is CSVANNEQFF. In DNA, the CDR3 is TGCAGCGTCGCGAACAATGAGCAGTTCTTC.

Comments on this clone: The sample carries other DNA sequences with the same CDR3. The gene calls are TRBV30 and TRBJ1-1; the match to TRBD1 covers 7 bases. From germline, CDR1 is GTSNPN and CDR2 SVGIG (reference sequence). The length of the CDR3 is 13 residues. The ends lost 0 bases at V and 6 bases at J; junction bases unmatched: 4. This CDR3 is CAWSVGGGAEAFF. The CDR3 bases are TGTGCCTGGAGTGTAGGGGGCGGCGCTGAAGCTTTCTTT.

The chain recombines TRBV9 with TRBJ2-3; 10 bases match TRBD2. V lost 6 bases to trimming and J lost 2 bases; unmatched junction nucleotides: 12. Germline CDR1 SGDLS, CDR2 YYNGEE. The CDR3 has 17 residues. This CDR3 reads CASTHGLAEKLTDTQYF. The CDR3 DNA sequence: TGTGCCAGCACCCACGGACTAGCGGAGAAACTCACAGATACGCAGTATTTT.

This clone is a singleton in its sample. Other DNA sequences in this sample translate to the same CDR3. The chain employs TRBV2 and TRBJ2-7; TRBD2 aligns across 16 bases. V lost 7 bases to trimming and J lost 4 bases; unmatched junction nucleotides: 7. Germline CDR1 and CDR2: SNHLY and FYNNEI. The CDR3 spans 16 residues. Here the CDR3 reads CASTLGTSGGVYEQYF. CDR3 nucleotide sequence: TGTGCCAGCACCCTAGGGACTAGCGGGGGGGTTTACGAGCAGTACTTC.

J is TRBJ1-1 and V is TRBV30, with 9 nucleotides matching TRBD1. V shed 7 bases and J 5 bases; nucleotides not matched to a gene: 5. Germline V gives CDR1 GTSNPN, CDR2 SVGIG (reference sequence). The CDR3 is 12 amino acids. The CDR3 region has the DNA TGTGCCTTCACAGGGGGCTCGACTGAAGCTTTCTTT. As protein: CAFTGGSTEAFF.

The chain carries TRBV7-3 and TRBJ2-2; D is undetermined. CDR1 SGHTA and CDR2 FQGTGA come from the germline V gene. The CDR3 has 12 residues. V shed 6 bases and J shed 6 bases, with 8 bases lying between them. DNA of the CDR3: TGTGCCAGCAGTTTGAGTCCCGGGGAGCTGTTTTTT. This sequence encodes CASSLSPGELFF.

CDR3 coding DNA: TGCGCCAGCACCCTGGGAGGGTCTGGGGCCAACGTCCTGACTTTC. Translating it yields CASTLGGSGANVLTF. The V gene is TRBV23-1, the J gene TRBJ2-6; 7 positions agree with TRBD2. TRBV23-1 is recorded as an ORF, its role being uncertain. V trimming: 7 bases; J trimming: 1 base; junction bases outside the gene matches: 4. The CDR3 extends over 15 amino acids.

About this clone itself: Mismatch with germline at one junction end may stem from a read error. The V call is TRBV5-1, the J call TRBJ2-3; TRBD2 agrees at 11 bases. This CDR3 has 12 residues. Germline V CDR1 and CDR2: SGHRS, YFSETQ. CDR3 nucleotides: TGCGCCAGCAGCTCGGGACTAGCGGCTTTGGATTTT. Its translation is CASSSGLAALDF.

The rearrangement joins TRBV19 to TRBJ2-7, with D tentatively TRBD2 (5 bases). CDR3 size: 16 residues. V lost 2 bases to trimming and J lost 2 bases, with 16 bases between them. Germline V gives CDR1 LNHDA, CDR2 SQIVND (reference sequence). The CDR3 DNA sequence: TGTGCCAGTAGTATATCGGGGTCTGTCGCAACCTACGAGCAGTACTTC. This codes for CASSISGSVATYEQYF.

The sample holds one count of this clone. The J gene is TRBJ2-5, the V gene TRBV6-5; 8 positions agree with TRBD2. The J call is doubtful: the DNA matches TRBJ2-7 better. This CDR3 has 15 residues. Germline V CDR1 and CDR2: MNHEY, SVGAGI. CDR3 residues: CASSAPSGSKNEQYF. DNA for the CDR3: TGTGCCAGCAGTGCCCCCAGCGGGAGCAAGAACGAGCAGTACTTC.

CDR3 nucleotides: TGTGCCAGCAGTTCCCTCAAGAGACGGGAGACCCAGTACTTC. Translation: CASSSLKRRETQYF. This chain connects TRBV27 to TRBJ2-5, with D unclear. The CDR3 consists of 14 residues. Germline CDR1 MNHEY, CDR2 SMNVEV (reference sequence). Trimming pared 4 bases from V and 5 bases from J, leaving 14 bases between.

This clone was counted a single time. The chain carries TRBV28 and TRBJ2-3; D remains unclear. Trimming stripped 7 bases from V and 2 bases from J, with 19 bases between. Germline V gene lookup returns CDR1 MDHEN and CDR2 SYDVKM. This CDR3 has 16 residues. The CDR3 reads CASTLDPRAFTDTQYF. CDR3 coding DNA: TGTGCCAGCACCCTGGACCCGAGAGCCTTCACAGATACGCAGTATTTT.